This T cell receptor (beta chain) was obtained from a study of shared clonotypes between healthy human individuals. Turning to this clone: Its antigen is currently unknown.

This CDR3 is built from 14 residues. Trimming removed 4 bases at V and 11 bases at J, with 15 bases between. CDR1 and CDR2 from the germline V gene are SNHLY and FYNNEI. The input for sorted-subset replicate PCRs was around 0.2 ug DNA, about 30,000 T cell genomes. Repertoires were generated with immunoSEQ multiplex PCR, while TCRdb's copy carries only in-frame clones and drops some. The profile covers roughly 500,000 clones, with around 96% appearing a single time and 0.05% to 0.08% taken by the ten largest. General study points: Large sequencing depth failed to make sorted-subset sequencing complete, rarefaction showed. Clonotype sharing among donors was expected to depend on sequencing depth.

This TCR derives from a woman aged 25-40 years in good health. The chain employs TRBV2 and TRBJ1-6; D is unresolved. The sequenced sample consisted of naive CD4+ T cells sorted from blood. As for subset: CD45RA+ positively selected. The CDR3 here is CASSGESKITPLHF. The CDR3 bases are TGTGCCAGCAGTGGAGAGAGTAAGATTACACCCCTCCACTTT.